What follows are 20 T cell receptor beta chains derived from one specimen sequenced in a study of Graves' ophthalmopathy and Graves' hyperthyroidism. Amplification of TCR beta CDR3 regions used RNA transcripts. The authors performed first-round RT-PCR with HTBI primers and then a second-round multiplex PCR. TCRdb called the multiplex PCR reads again in MiXCR, with one record for every CDR3 protein. The data show about 600,000 distinct CDR3 sequences, about 35% seen once. The material sequenced was peripheral blood or thyroid tissue (not recorded which). The source is an adult man with Graves' hyperthyroidism.

This clonotype came up a few times. The rearrangement joins TRBV12-3 or TRBV12-4 to TRBJ2-2, with D possibly matching TRBD1 (6 bases). CDR3 length equals 17 residues. V was clipped by 5 bases and J by 0 bases, with 16 bases between them. The CDR3 region has the DNA TGTGCCAGCAGTCCCCCGGGACAACCCGCGAACACCGGGGAGCTGTTTTTT. This translates into CASSPPGQPANTGELFF.

V is TRBV15 and J is TRBJ2-5; a weak D match, TRBD1 (6 bases). This CDR3 comprises 15 residues. Germline values: CDR1 LNHNV, CDR2 YYDKDF (reference sequence). V was pared by 3 bases and J by 5 bases, with 16 bases between. The CDR3, as DNA: TGTGCCACCAGCAGTTCCACAGGGTGGCGGGAGACCCAGTACTTC. Translating gives CATSSSTGWRETQYF.

As for this clonotype: This is likely a read error, given that the CDR3 carries no conserved phenylalanine or tryptophan at its end. This chain joins TRBV10-3 and TRBJ1-2, with D possibly TRBD1 on 6 matching bases. The germline V gene encodes CDR1 ENHRY and CDR2 SYGVKD. This CDR3 is 16 amino acids long. Between the trimmed V and J ends, which lost 10 bases and 0 bases, there was a span of 21 bases. CDR3 amino acids: CATMGLDGGTNYGYTL. CDR3 nucleotide sequence: TGTGCCACCATGGGACTCGATGGGGGCACTAACTATGGCTACACCCTC.

In its sample, this clonotype was seen a few times. This sequence joins TRBV20-1 and TRBJ2-5; 9 nucleotides line up with TRBD2. With 5 bases clipped from V and 0 bases from J, the junction kept 4 bases outside the gene matches. CDR1 is DFQATT, CDR2 SNEGSKA, per germline (reference sequence). The CDR3 is 14 residues long. In nucleotides, the CDR3 is TGCAGTGCTGGGCTAGCGGGATACCAAGAGACCCAGTACTTC. Its translation is CSAGLAGYQETQYF.

The chain uses TRBV11-1 and TRBJ2-7, with 12 bases aligning to TRBD2. The DNA end lines up better with TRBJ2-1; the J call may be wrong. Looked up from germline, CDR1 is SGHAT and CDR2 is FQDESV (reference sequence). The CDR3 is 14 residues long. CDR3: CASSWTSGNNEQFF. The CDR3 coding sequence is TGTGCCAGCAGCTGGACTAGCGGGAACAATGAGCAGTTCTTC.

V and J are TRBV11-2 and TRBJ2-7; 15 positions match TRBD2. The J call is doubtful: the DNA matches TRBJ2-1 better. CDR1 SGHAT and CDR2 FQNNGV come from the germline V gene. This CDR3 is 14 amino acids long. CDR3 protein: CASRGLAGGGEQFF. For the CDR3, the DNA is TGTGCCAGCAGGGGACTAGCGGGAGGTGGTGAGCAGTTCTTC.

The chain uses TRBV12-5 and TRBJ2-2; possibly TRBD1 or TRBD2 for D (5 bases each). Germline V gives CDR1 LGHNT, CDR2 FRNRAP. The CDR3 runs 16 residues. This CDR3 is CASSAEGRVNTGELFF. The CDR3 DNA is TGTGCCAGCAGTGCCGAGGGACGGGTAAACACCGGGGAGCTGTTTTTT.

The V call is TRBV2, the J call TRBJ2-7; perhaps TRBD1 as D (7 bases). The CDR3 covers 16 residues. Germline V CDR1 and CDR2: SNHLY, FYNNEI. Trimming took off 6 bases at V and 0 bases at J, with 18 bases between the two ends. The CDR3: CASSLEGAGSSYEQYF. The CDR3 DNA reads TGTGCCAGCAGCCTGGAGGGGGCGGGCAGCTCCTACGAGCAGTACTTC.

This clonotype was counted once. The chain couples TRBV7-8 to TRBJ2-7; 11 bases line up with TRBD1. The V gene end was trimmed by 1 base and the J gene end by 3 bases; junction bases not matched to a gene: 5. Germline CDR1 and CDR2: SGHVS and FQNEAQ. The CDR3 is 16 residues long. CDR3: CASSLGGDRGDYEQYF. The CDR3 coding sequence is TGTGCCAGCAGCTTAGGGGGGGACAGGGGGGACTACGAGCAGTACTTC. The variable domain in full, completed from reference TRBV7-8 and TRBJ2-7, reads GAGVSQSPRYKVAKRGQDVALRCDPISGHVSLFWYQQALGQGPEFLTYFQNEAQLDKSGLPSDRFFAERPEGSVSTLKIQRTQQEDSAVYLCASSLGGDRGDYEQYFGPGTRLTVT.

The gene calls are TRBV2 and TRBJ1-1, with 7 bases aligning to TRBD1. Germline V gives CDR1 SNHLY, CDR2 FYNNEI. CDR3 length: 13 amino acids. V shed 8 bases, J shed 4 bases, and the junction held 7 bases outside the gene matches. CDR3 DNA: TGTGCCAGCGAGCCAGGGGGTATCACTGAAGCTTTCTTT. Translation: CASEPGGITEAFF.

This clonotype has just a few counts. This chain joins TRBV27 and TRBJ2-7; either TRBD1 or TRBD2 may fit D (5 bases each). V was trimmed by 2 bases and J by 5 bases, leaving 16 bases between them. This CDR3 comprises 15 residues. Germline V gives CDR1 MNHEY, CDR2 SMNVEV (reference sequence). The chain's CDR3 is CASSLRWDDRHEQYF. DNA of the CDR3: TGTGCCAGCAGTTTACGGTGGGACGACAGACACGAGCAGTACTTC.

This clonotype was counted a few times. The chain joins TRBV20-1 to TRBJ2-3, with 10 bases fitting TRBD2. The V gene's germline CDR1 is DFQATT and CDR2 SNEGSKA (reference sequence). V lost 5 bases and J lost 3; bases outside the gene matches: 5. The CDR3 totals 14 residues. CDR3 loop: CSAGGTSDTDTQYF. The CDR3, as DNA: TGCAGTGCTGGCGGGACTAGCGATACAGATACGCAGTATTTT.

The V and J genes are TRBV7-7 and TRBJ1-4; no definite D call. Deletions cut 8 bases from V and 5 bases from J, with 18 bases between. The CDR3 loop spans 15 amino acids. The germline V gene encodes CDR1 SSHAT and CDR2 FNYEAQ (reference sequence). The CDR3 DNA reads as TGTGCCAGCTCACCACCCGAAGGGAGGAATGAAAAACTGTTTTTT. Its translation: CASSPPEGRNEKLFF.

This clonotype has more than one count but fewer than ten. The rearrangement uses TRBV18 and TRBJ2-2; possible D gene TRBD1, 7 bases. This CDR3 region has 16 residues. Germline loops: CDR1 KGHSH, CDR2 LQKENI. Trimming removed 3 bases at V and 4 bases at J, with 15 bases between. Here the CDR3 reads CASSPEGQSTTGELFF. DNA for the CDR3: TGTGCCAGCTCACCGGAGGGACAGTCCACCACCGGGGAGCTGTTTTTT.

Turning to this clonotype: This could be a read error, since a much larger clone is one nucleotide away. The J gene is TRBJ2-5, the V gene TRBV2; D perhaps matches TRBD2 (6 bases). Germline CDR1 and CDR2: SNHLY and FYNNEI. The CDR3 loop spans 18 amino acids. V shed 3 bases and J shed 11 bases, with 31 bases lying between them. The CDR3 sequence: CASSDGTEKGLRRYGQYF. CDR3 sequence (DNA): TGTGCCAGCAGTGATGGGACTGAGAAGGGCCTTCGCCGTTACGGGCAGTACTTC.

About this clonotype itself: This may arise from a read error, as a much more abundant clone is one base away. Written as DNA, the CDR3 is TGTACCAGTAGTATACCCCGACTAGGAAGGGGGACCGGGGAGCTGTTTTTT. Protein: CTSSIPRLGRGTGELFF. The genes are TRBV19 and TRBJ2-2; D possibly matches TRBD1 or TRBD2 (6 bases each). Looked up from germline, CDR1 is LNHDA and CDR2 is SQIVND (reference sequence). The CDR3 length is 17 residues.

This clonotype showed up just a few times. The chain carries TRBV7-8 and TRBJ2-7; D perhaps matches TRBD1 (6 bases). The CDR3 length is 13 residues. The germline V gene encodes CDR1 SGHVS and CDR2 FQNEAQ. The ends were cut back, 5 bases at V and 7 bases at J, with 15 bases in the middle. CDR3: CASSITGSGEQYF. For the CDR3, the DNA is TGTGCCAGCAGCATAACAGGGTCCGGGGAGCAGTACTTC. Drawing the rest from reference TRBV7-8 and TRBJ2-7, the complete variable domain is GAGVSQSPRYKVAKRGQDVALRCDPISGHVSLFWYQQALGQGPEFLTYFQNEAQLDKSGLPSDRFFAERPEGSVSTLKIQRTQQEDSAVYLCASSITGSGEQYFGPGTRLTVT.

This clonotype was counted a few times. The CDR3: CASSHQQGIDEKLFF. CDR3 bases: TGTGCCAGCAGCCACCAACAGGGGATAGATGAAAAACTGTTTTTT. The rearrangement links TRBV12-5 to TRBJ1-4, with 7 bases aligning to TRBD1. Germline V gene lookup returns CDR1 LGHNT and CDR2 FRNRAP. The CDR3 is 15 amino acids.

This clonotype was observed many times. This chain uses TRBV7-2 with TRBJ2-2; no definite D call. This CDR3 comprises 14 residues. V was clipped by 1 base and J by 2 bases, with 5 bases between them. From germline, CDR1 is SGHTA and CDR2 FQGNSA. The CDR3 DNA reads TGTGCCAGCAGCTTAGGGGTTAACACCGGGGAGCTGTTTTTT. Amino acids: CASSLGVNTGELFF.

This clonotype showed up many times. V usage is TRBV4-1 and J usage is TRBJ1-1; TRBD1 is a possible D gene (6 bases). The CDR3 sequence is 14 residues long. Trimming stripped 0 bases from V and 8 bases from J, with 13 bases between. Germline assignment: CDR1 MGHRA and CDR2 YSYEKL. CDR3 amino acids: CASSQEQGRREAFF. In nucleotides, the CDR3 is TGCGCCAGCAGCCAAGAGCAGGGGAGAAGGGAAGCTTTCTTT.